This T cell receptor beta chain was obtained from a study of T cells after yellow fever vaccination. Findings of the study overall: Contaminants from the bulk population, in the form of abundant clonotypes, could be found in FACS-sorted repertoires. Overlap between CD4 and CD8 compartments was detected for a small share of clonotypes.

V was clipped by 5 bases and J by 2 bases, with 13 bases between them. This CDR3 comprises 15 residues. Per the germline V gene, CDR1 is LNHDA and CDR2 is SQIVND (reference sequence). This clonotype was observed many times. Its specificity is unknown. In making TCR cDNA, 5'RACE template switching added a universal primer site and UMIs to it. MiXCR, run by TCRdb on the 5' RACE reads, gives a single entry per CDR3 protein. The data show tens of thousands of distinct CDR3 sequences, with about 6.6% seen just once and roughly 33% held by the top ten. This sequence was found in a man between 18 and 35 years old who received the YFV17D yellow fever vaccine. The sample was CD8+ T cells sorted from PBMCs, taken less than 6 days after the first yellow fever vaccination. The V and J genes are TRBV19 and TRBJ1-5; D gene ambiguous. CDR3 loop: CASSPDPYGNQPQHF. CDR3 sequence (DNA): TGTGCCAGTAGTCCGGACCCATACGGCAATCAGCCCCAGCATTTT.